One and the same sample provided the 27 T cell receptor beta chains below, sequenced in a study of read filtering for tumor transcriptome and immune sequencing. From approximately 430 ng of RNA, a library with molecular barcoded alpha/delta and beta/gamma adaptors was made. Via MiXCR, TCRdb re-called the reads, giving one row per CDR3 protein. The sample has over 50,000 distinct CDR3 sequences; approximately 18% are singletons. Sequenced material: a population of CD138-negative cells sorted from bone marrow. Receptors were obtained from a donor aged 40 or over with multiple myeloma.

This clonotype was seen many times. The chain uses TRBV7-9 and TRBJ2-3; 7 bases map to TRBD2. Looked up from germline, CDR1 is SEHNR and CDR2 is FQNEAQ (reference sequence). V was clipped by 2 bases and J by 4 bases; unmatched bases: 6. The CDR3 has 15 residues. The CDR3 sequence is CASSLRRERSDTQYF. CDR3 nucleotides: TGTGCCAGCAGCTTACGGCGGGAGAGATCAGATACGCAGTATTTT.

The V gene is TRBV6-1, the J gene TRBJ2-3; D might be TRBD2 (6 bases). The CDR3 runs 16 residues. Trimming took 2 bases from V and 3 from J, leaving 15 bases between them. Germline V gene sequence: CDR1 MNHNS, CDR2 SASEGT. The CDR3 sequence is CASSETVGGGTDTQYF. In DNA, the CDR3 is TGTGCCAGCAGTGAAACAGTGGGAGGAGGTACAGATACGCAGTATTTT.

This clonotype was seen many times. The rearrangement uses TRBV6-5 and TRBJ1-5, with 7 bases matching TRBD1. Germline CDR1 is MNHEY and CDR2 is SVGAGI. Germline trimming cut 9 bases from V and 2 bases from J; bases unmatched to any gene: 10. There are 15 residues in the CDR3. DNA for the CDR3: TGTGCCAGTCGTTCTACAGGGGTCCGCAATCAGCCCCAGCATTTT. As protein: CASRSTGVRNQPQHF.

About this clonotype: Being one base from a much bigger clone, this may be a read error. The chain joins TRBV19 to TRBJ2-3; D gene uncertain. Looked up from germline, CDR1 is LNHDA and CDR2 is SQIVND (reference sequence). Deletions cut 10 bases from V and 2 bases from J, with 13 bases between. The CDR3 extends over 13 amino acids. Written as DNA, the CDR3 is TGTGCCACAGAAAGCCCGTTCACAGATACGCAGTATTTT. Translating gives CATESPFTDTQYF.

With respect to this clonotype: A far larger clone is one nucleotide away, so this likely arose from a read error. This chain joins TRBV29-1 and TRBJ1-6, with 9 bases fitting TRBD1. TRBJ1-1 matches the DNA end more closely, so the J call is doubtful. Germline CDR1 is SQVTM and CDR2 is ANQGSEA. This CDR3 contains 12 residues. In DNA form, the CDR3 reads TGCAGCGCTAGACAGGGGGGCACTGGAGCTTTCTTT. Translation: CSARQGGTGAFF.

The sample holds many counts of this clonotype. CDR3 sequence: CSATSGSSYNEQFF. CDR3 DNA: TGCAGTGCAACTAGCGGGAGCTCCTACAATGAGCAGTTCTTC. The rearrangement joins TRBV20-1 to TRBJ2-1; 11 bases fit TRBD2. The CDR3 sequence is 14 residues long. V dropped 6 bases and J dropped 0; count of bases not matched to a gene: 1. Germline assignment: CDR1 DFQATT and CDR2 SNEGSKA (reference sequence).

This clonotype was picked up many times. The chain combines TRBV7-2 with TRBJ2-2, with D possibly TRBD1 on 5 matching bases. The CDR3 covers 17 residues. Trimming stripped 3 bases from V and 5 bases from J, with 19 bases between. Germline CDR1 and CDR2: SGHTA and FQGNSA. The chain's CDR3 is CASSLGPNPGVTGELFF. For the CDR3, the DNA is TGTGCCAGCAGCTTGGGGCCCAACCCGGGCGTTACCGGGGAGCTGTTTTTT. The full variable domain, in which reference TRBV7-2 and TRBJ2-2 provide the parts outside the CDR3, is GAGVSQSPSNKVTEKGKDVELRCDPISGHTALYWYRQSLGQGLEFLIYFQGNSAPDKSGLPSDRFSAERTGGSVSTLTIQRTQQEDSAVYLCASSLGPNPGVTGELFFGEGSRLTVL.

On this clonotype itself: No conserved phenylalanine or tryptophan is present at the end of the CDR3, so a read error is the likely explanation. The CDR3 is CSVSPRQGTHEQYY. In nucleotides, the CDR3 is TGCAGCGTTAGCCCGAGACAGGGTACCCACGAGCAGTACTAC. V and J are TRBV29-1 and TRBJ2-7, with TRBD1 identical over 7 bases. This CDR3 has 14 residues. The ends lost 5 bases at V and 5 bases at J; junction bases unmatched: 12. CDR1 and CDR2 (germline): SQVTM, ANQGSEA.

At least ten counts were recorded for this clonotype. DNA for the CDR3: TGTGCCAGTACCCCGGGACTTTCGAGGGGAGAGACCCAGTACTTC. This gives the protein CASTPGLSRGETQYF. The rearrangement joins TRBV19 to TRBJ2-5; D possibly corresponds to TRBD2 (6 bases). V was clipped by 7 bases and J by 4 bases, with 19 bases between them. The CDR3 has 15 residues. Germline assignment: CDR1 LNHDA and CDR2 SQIVND (reference sequence).

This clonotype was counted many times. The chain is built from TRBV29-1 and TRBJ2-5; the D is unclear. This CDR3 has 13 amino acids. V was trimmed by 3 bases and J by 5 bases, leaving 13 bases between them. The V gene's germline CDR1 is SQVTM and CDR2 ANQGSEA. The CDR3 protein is CSVDDPSGETQYF. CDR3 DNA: TGCAGCGTTGATGACCCTTCGGGCGAGACCCAGTACTTC.

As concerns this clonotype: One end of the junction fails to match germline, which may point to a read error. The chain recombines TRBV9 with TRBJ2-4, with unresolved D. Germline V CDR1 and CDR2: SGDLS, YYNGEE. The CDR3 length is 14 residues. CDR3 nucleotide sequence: TGTGCCAGCAGTGTAGGAGAGTTCCAAAACATTCGGTACTTC. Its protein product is CASSVGEFQNIRYF.

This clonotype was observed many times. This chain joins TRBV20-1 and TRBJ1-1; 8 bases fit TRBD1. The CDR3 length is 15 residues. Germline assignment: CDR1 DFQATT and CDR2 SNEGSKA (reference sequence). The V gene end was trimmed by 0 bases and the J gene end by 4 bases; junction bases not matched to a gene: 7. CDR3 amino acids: CSARDRTGYVTEAFF. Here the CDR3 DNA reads TGCAGTGCTAGAGATAGGACAGGGTATGTCACTGAAGCTTTCTTT.

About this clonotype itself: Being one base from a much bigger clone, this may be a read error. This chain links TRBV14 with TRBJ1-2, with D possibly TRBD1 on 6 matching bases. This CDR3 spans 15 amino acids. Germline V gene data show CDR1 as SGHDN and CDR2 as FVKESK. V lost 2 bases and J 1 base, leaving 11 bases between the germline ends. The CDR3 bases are TGTGCCAGCAGCCAACAGGGGATGCTTAACTATGGCTACACCTTC. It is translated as CASSQQGMLNYGYTF.

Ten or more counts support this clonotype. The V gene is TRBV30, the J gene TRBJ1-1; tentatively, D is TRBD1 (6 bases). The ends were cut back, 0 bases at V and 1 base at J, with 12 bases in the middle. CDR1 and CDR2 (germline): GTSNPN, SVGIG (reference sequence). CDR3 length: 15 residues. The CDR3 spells CAWSVWGQENTEAFF. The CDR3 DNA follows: TGTGCCTGGAGTGTATGGGGGCAGGAGAACACTGAAGCTTTCTTT.

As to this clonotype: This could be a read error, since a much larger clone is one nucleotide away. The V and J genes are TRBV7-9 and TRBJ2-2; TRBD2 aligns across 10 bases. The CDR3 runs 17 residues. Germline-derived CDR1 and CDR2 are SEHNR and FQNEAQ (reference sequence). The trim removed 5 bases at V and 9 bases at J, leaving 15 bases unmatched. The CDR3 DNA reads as TGTGCCAGCAGCCCCTCCCCGGCTACTAGCGGGACCCGGGAGCTGTTTTTT. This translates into CASSPSPATSGTRELFF.

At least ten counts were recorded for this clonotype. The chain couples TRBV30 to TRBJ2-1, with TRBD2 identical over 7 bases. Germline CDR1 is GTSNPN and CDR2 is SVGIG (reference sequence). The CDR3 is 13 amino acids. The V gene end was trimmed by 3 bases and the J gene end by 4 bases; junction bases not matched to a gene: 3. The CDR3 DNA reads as TGTGCCTGGAGCCAGCGGGATTACAATGAGCAGTTCTTC. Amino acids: CAWSQRDYNEQFF. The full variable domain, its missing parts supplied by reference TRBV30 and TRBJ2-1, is SQTIHQWPATLVQPVGSPLSLECTVEGTSNPNLYWYRQAAGRGLQLLFYSVGIGQISSEVPQNLSASRPQDRQFILSSKKLLLSDSGFYLCAWSQRDYNEQFFGPGTRLTVL.

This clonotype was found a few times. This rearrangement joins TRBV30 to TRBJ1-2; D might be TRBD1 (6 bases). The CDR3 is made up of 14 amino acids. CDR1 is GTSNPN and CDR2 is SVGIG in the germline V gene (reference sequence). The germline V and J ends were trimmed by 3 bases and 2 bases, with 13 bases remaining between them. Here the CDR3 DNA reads TGTGCCTGGAGGGACAGCTCGCCGAACTATGGCTACACCTTC. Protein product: CAWRDSSPNYGYTF.

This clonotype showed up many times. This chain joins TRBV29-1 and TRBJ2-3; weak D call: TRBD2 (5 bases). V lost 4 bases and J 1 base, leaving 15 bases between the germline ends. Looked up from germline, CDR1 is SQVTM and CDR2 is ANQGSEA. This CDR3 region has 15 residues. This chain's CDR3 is CSVVTGGSGTDTQYF. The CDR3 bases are TGCAGCGTTGTGACCGGAGGTAGTGGCACAGATACGCAGTATTTT.

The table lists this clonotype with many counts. The CDR3 nucleotides read TGTGCCAGCAGTTTAGCGCTTTGGGAGCCCCAGCATTTT. Translation: CASSLALWEPQHF. The chain combines TRBV12-3 or TRBV12-4 with TRBJ1-5; the D is unclear. Trimming pared 0 bases from V and 8 bases from J, leaving 8 bases between. The CDR3 is 13 amino acids.

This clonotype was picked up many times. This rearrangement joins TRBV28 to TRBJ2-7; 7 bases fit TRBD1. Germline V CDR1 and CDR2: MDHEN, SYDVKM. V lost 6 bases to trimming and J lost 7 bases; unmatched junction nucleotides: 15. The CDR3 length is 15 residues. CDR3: CASSPPGRGMTEQYF. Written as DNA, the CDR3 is TGTGCCAGCAGCCCACCGGGCAGGGGGATGACTGAGCAGTACTTC.

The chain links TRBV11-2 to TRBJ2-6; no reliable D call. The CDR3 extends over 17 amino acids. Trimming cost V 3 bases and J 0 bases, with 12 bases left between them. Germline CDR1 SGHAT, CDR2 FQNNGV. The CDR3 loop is CASSLLPQSSGANVLTF. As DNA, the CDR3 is TGTGCCAGCAGCTTGCTGCCCCAAAGCTCTGGGGCCAACGTCCTGACTTTC.

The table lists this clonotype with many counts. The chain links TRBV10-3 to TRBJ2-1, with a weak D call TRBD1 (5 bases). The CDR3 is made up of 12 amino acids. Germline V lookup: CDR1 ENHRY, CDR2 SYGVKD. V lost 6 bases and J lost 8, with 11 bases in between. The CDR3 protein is CAISFQGDEQFF. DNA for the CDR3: TGTGCCATCAGCTTTCAGGGTGATGAGCAGTTCTTC.

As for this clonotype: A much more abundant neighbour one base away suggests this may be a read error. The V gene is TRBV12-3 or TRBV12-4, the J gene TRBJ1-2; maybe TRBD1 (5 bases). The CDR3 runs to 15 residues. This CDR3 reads CTSSLQGWTSNGYTF. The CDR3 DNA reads TGTACCAGCAGTTTGCAGGGATGGACGTCGAATGGCTACACCTTC.

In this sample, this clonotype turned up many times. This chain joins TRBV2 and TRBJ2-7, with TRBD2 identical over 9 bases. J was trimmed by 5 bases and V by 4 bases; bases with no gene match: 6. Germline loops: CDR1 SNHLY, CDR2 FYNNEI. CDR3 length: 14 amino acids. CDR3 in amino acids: CASSGASGVDEQYF. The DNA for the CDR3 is TGTGCCAGCAGTGGCGCTAGCGGGGTCGACGAGCAGTACTTC.

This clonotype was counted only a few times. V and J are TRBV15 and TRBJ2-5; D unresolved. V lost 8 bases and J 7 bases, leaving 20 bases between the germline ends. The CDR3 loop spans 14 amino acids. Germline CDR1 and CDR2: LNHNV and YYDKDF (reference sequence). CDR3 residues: CATGVRPGMGTQYF. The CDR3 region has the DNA TGTGCCACCGGCGTCCGCCCAGGTATGGGGACCCAGTACTTC.

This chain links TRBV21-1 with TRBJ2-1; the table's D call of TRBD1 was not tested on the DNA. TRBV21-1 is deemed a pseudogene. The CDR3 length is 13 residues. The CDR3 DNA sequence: TGTGCCGGCAGATCGCGCGGGGCAGCCCTTCAGCTCTTC. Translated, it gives CAGRSRGAALQLF.

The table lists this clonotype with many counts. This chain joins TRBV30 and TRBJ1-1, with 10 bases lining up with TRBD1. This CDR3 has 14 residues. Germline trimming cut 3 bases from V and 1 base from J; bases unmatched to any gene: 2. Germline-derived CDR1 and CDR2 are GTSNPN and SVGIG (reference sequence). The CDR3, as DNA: TGTGCCTGGAGCCGGACAGGGGGGAACACTGAAGCTTTCTTT. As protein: CAWSRTGGNTEAFF.